These 28 T cell receptor beta chains were all obtained from the same sample, sequenced in a study of blood T cells in healthy people across ages. Through a sample-barcoded 5' primer and a J-beta primer mix, a second PCR was run for roughly 6 to 11 cycles. In TCRdb, the 5' RACE reads were re-called with MiXCR into one record per CDR3 protein. The sample lists over 1.5 million distinct CDR3 sequences; around 50% were seen once. The source material was blood. The receptors shown here come from a middle-aged woman in good health.

This CDR3 is CASSNLGTSGGIGSKNIQYF. The CDR3 DNA follows: TGTGCCAGCAGCAACCTGGGGACTAGCGGGGGGATTGGGAGCAAAAACATTCAGTACTTC. This chain joins TRBV11-2 and TRBJ2-4; 15 bases map to TRBD2. The germline V gene has CDR1 SGHAT and CDR2 FQNNGV. J was trimmed by 3 bases and V by 5 bases; bases with no gene match: 14. The CDR3 is made up of 20 amino acids.

This clonotype has just a few counts. The rearrangement uses TRBV27 and TRBJ2-4; unclear D gene. V was clipped by 7 bases and J by 6 bases, with 16 bases between them. The germline V gene encodes CDR1 MNHEY and CDR2 SMNVEV (reference sequence). The CDR3 is 14 residues long. The chain's CDR3 is CASTASGSRNIQYF. The CDR3 bases are TGTGCCAGCACCGCCTCAGGATCCAGAAACATTCAGTACTTC.

In the case of this clonotype: This could be a read error, since a much larger clone is one nucleotide away. The V and J genes are TRBV7-2 and TRBJ2-7; maybe TRBD1 (5 bases). The end of the DNA fits TRBJ2-5 better, so the J call may be wrong. The CDR3 sequence is 11 residues long. Germline CDR1 and CDR2: SGHTA and FQGNSA. The CDR3: CVSNKGETQYF. The CDR3 bases are TGTGTCAGCAACAAGGGGGAGACCCAGTACTTC.

The rearrangement links TRBV28 to TRBJ2-7, with TRBD1 matching over 7 bases. The CDR3 is made up of 14 amino acids. The junction had 7 bases not matched to a gene; V was cut back by 5 bases and J by 3 bases. Germline CDR1 is MDHEN and CDR2 is SYDVKM. CDR3 DNA: TGTGCCAGCAGTCCAGGGGGATCTAACTACGAGCAGTACTTC. Its protein product is CASSPGGSNYEQYF.

The chain recombines TRBV4-2 with TRBJ2-4; the D gene could be TRBD1 or TRBD2 (5 bases each). The CDR3 covers 19 residues. Germline loops: CDR1 LGHNA, CDR2 YNFKEQ. V gave up 0 bases and J gave up 13 bases, with 31 bases separating them. This CDR3 is CASSQDLVVLGESYNEQYF. The CDR3 bases are TGTGCCAGCAGCCAAGATTTGGTGGTACTGGGGGAGTCCTACAATGAGCAGTACTTC.

A few counts support this clonotype. The V gene is TRBV7-2, the J gene TRBJ1-6, with a tentative D call TRBD1 (6 bases). V was shortened by 4 bases and J by 0 bases, with 7 bases between the two germline ends. The CDR3 length is 15 residues. Germline lookup yields CDR1 SGHTA and CDR2 FQGNSA. CDR3 region: CASSSGDSYNSPLHF. The CDR3, as DNA: TGTGCCAGCAGCTCAGGGGACTCCTATAATTCACCCCTCCACTTT.

This rearrangement joins TRBV29-1 to TRBJ2-6; 12 bases are a match to TRBD1. Losses at the gene ends were 5 bases for V and 3 bases for J; bases not matched to a gene: 8. Germline-derived CDR1 and CDR2 are SQVTM and ANQGSEA. The length of the CDR3 is 17 residues. CDR3 sequence (DNA): TGCAGCGTTCTCCCGGGACAGGGGGCTGGTGGGGCCAACGTCCTGACTTTC. Protein product: CSVLPGQGAGGANVLTF.

This clonotype came up a few times. The rearrangement joins TRBV7-2 to TRBJ1-2; maybe TRBD1 (6 bases). The CDR3 contains 16 residues. CDR1 is SGHTA and CDR2 is FQGNSA in the germline V gene. V lost 5 bases and J lost 5, with 21 bases in between. The CDR3 sequence: CASSRRGDQGSYGYTF. CDR3 DNA: TGTGCCAGCAGCCGGCGGGGGGACCAGGGGAGTTATGGCTACACCTTC.

The V and J genes are TRBV2 and TRBJ2-4, with TRBD2 matching over 8 bases. This CDR3 region has 14 residues. Germline-derived CDR1 and CDR2 are SNHLY and FYNNEI. The junction had 7 bases not matched to a gene; V was cut back by 6 bases and J by 6 bases. The CDR3 reads CASRAGLAGNIQYF. The CDR3 DNA reads as TGTGCCAGCAGAGCAGGACTAGCCGGAAACATTCAGTACTTC.

This clonotype turned up a few times. The chain is built from TRBV20-1 and TRBJ1-2, with TRBD1 matching 7 bases. Germline V gives CDR1 DFQATT, CDR2 SNEGSKA (reference sequence). The J segment lost 5 bases and the V segment lost 4 bases, leaving 1 base of the junction unmatched. The CDR3 contains 11 residues. CDR3 sequence: CSAKTGYGYTF. In nucleotides, the CDR3 is TGCAGTGCTAAGACAGGGTATGGCTACACCTTC.

Concerning this clonotype: With a much larger clone just one base away, this may be a read error. The chain joins TRBV6-5 to TRBJ2-3, with TRBD1 as a possible D gene (5 bases). The CDR3 has 15 amino acids. The V end lost 5 bases, the J end lost 4 bases, and 16 bases lay between the germline ends. Germline CDR1 MNHEY, CDR2 SVGAGI. The CDR3 is CASSSSWGFSDTQYF. The DNA for the CDR3 is TGTGCCAGCAGTAGCTCATGGGGCTTTTCAGATACGCAGTATTTT.

This clonotype was detected only a few times. The CDR3 coding sequence is TGCAGTGCCCTCGACAGTAGTCGCGATGAGCAGTTCTTC. This gives the protein CSALDSSRDEQFF. This chain connects TRBV20-1 to TRBJ2-1; D is perhaps TRBD1 (5 bases). Germline V gives CDR1 DFQATT, CDR2 SNEGSKA (reference sequence). V lost 6 bases, J lost 8 bases, and 17 bases lay in between. CDR3 length equals 13 residues.

J is TRBJ2-3 and V is TRBV7-2; 7 bases are shared with TRBD1. V lost 5 bases to trimming and J lost 3 bases; unmatched junction nucleotides: 5. Per the germline V gene, CDR1 is SGHTA and CDR2 is FQGNSA. CDR3 length: 14 residues. The CDR3 protein is CASSTDRSTDTQYF. The CDR3 nucleotides read TGTGCCAGCAGCACGGACAGGAGTACAGATACGCAGTATTTT.

The chain uses TRBV5-1 and TRBJ1-2; tentatively, D is TRBD1 (6 bases). V dropped 2 bases and J dropped 1 base, with 21 bases sitting between them. CDR3 length equals 18 residues. Germline-derived CDR1 and CDR2 are SGHRS and YFSETQ. CDR3 in amino acids: CASSFETRGPSHNYGYTF. In nucleotides, the CDR3 is TGCGCCAGCAGCTTCGAGACCCGGGGGCCCTCCCATAACTATGGCTACACCTTC.

The V and J genes are TRBV9 and TRBJ2-7; 13 nucleotides line up with TRBD2. The DNA end is a closer match to TRBJ2-5, so the J assignment may be wrong. The CDR3 loop spans 17 amino acids. Germline V gene data show CDR1 as SGDLS and CDR2 as YYNGEE. In DNA, the CDR3 is TGTGCCAGCAGCTTCGGACTAGCGGGAGCCGCGAGAGAGACCCAGTACTTC. Amino acids: CASSFGLAGAARETQYF.

The chain combines TRBV7-9 with TRBJ2-7, with 10 positions matching TRBD2. The end of the DNA is better explained by TRBJ2-1, so the J call may be wrong. This CDR3 is 17 amino acids long. Per germline, CDR1 SEHNR and CDR2 FQNEAQ (reference sequence). The CDR3 sequence: CASSSTKRLAGVYEQFF. In DNA form, the CDR3 reads TGTGCCAGCAGCTCCACTAAGCGGCTAGCGGGGGTCTATGAGCAGTTCTTC.

As concerns this clonotype: At one boundary the junction diverges from the germline segment, which might be a read error. The chain carries TRBV20-1 and TRBJ1-1; 8 bases line up with TRBD1. From germline, CDR1 is DFQATT and CDR2 SNEGSKA (reference sequence). This CDR3 spans 15 amino acids. CDR3 protein: CSAIPPTGVKTEAFF. CDR3 nucleotides: TGCAGTGCTATCCCCCCGACAGGGGTGAAGACTGAAGCTTTCTTT.

This sequence joins TRBV28 and TRBJ2-7; the D gene is possibly TRBD2 (5 bases). The CDR3 is 14 amino acids. Germline V gives CDR1 MDHEN, CDR2 SYDVKM. V dropped 8 bases and J dropped 1 base, with 15 bases sitting between them. The DNA for the CDR3 is TGTGCCAGCCTCCAAAGTGGGAGATCCTACGAGCAGTACTTC. Protein sequence: CASLQSGRSYEQYF.

The chain carries TRBV6-5 and TRBJ1-2, with TRBD1 matching over 7 bases. The CDR3 is 15 amino acids. Germline V gene sequence: CDR1 MNHEY, CDR2 SVGAGI. J gave up 4 bases and V 4 bases, and 9 bases lay outside the gene matches. The DNA of the CDR3 is TGTGCCAGCAGTTCCCCCGGGACAGCGTTCTATGGCTACACCTTC. Residues: CASSSPGTAFYGYTF.

The chain is built from TRBV28 and TRBJ2-5, with D possibly TRBD1 on 6 matching bases. The CDR3 runs 17 residues. V was trimmed by 3 bases and J by 5 bases, leaving 22 bases between them. Germline V CDR1 and CDR2: MDHEN, SYDVKM. CDR3 nucleotides: TGTGCCAGCAGTTTTCTCACTCGGACAGAGGCGATTGAGACCCAGTACTTC. Translated, it gives CASSFLTRTEAIETQYF.

This clonotype was seen a few times. The V and J genes are TRBV3-1 and TRBJ2-5; TRBD2 matches 9 bases. CDR1 is LGHDT and CDR2 is YNNKEL in the germline V gene (reference sequence). The CDR3 has 18 amino acids. Trimming cost V 4 bases and J 5 bases; bases outside gene matches: 17. This CDR3 is CASSRRGGASGERETQYF. CDR3 DNA sequence: TGTGCCAGCAGCCGAAGGGGGGGGGCTAGCGGGGAACGTGAGACCCAGTACTTC.

This clonotype was detected only a few times. The chain carries TRBV7-3 and TRBJ2-1; D uncertain. There are 14 residues in the CDR3. Germline lookup yields CDR1 SGHTA and CDR2 FQGTGA. Trimming left V 5 bases short and J 4 bases short, with 12 bases between. The chain's CDR3 is CASSPTASYNEQFF. CDR3 sequence (DNA): TGTGCCAGCAGCCCAACCGCTTCGTACAATGAGCAGTTCTTC.

The V call is TRBV27, the J call TRBJ1-4; a possible D gene is TRBD1 (6 bases). The V and J ends lost 8 bases and 10 bases respectively, with 14 bases between them. Germline lookup yields CDR1 MNHEY and CDR2 SMNVEV (reference sequence). The CDR3 runs to 12 residues. CDR3 nucleotides: TGTGCCAGCCGACGCCAAGGGGGAAAACTGTTTTTT. This translates into CASRRQGGKLFF.

This chain uses TRBV6-2 or TRBV6-3 with TRBJ2-1; 10 bases line up with TRBD2. Germline-derived CDR1 and CDR2 are MNHEY and SVGEGT. V shed 5 bases and J 15 bases; nucleotides not matched to a gene: 13. The CDR3 consists of 14 residues. The CDR3 region is CASSQPNLAGASFF. The DNA for the CDR3 is TGTGCCAGCAGTCAACCTAATCTAGCGGGGGCATCGTTCTTC.

This clonotype appeared a few times. J is TRBJ2-5 and V is TRBV10-2, with a possible D match to TRBD2 (6 bases). The CDR3 is 13 residues long. Germline CDR1 and CDR2: WSHSY and SAAADI. Trimming took off 7 bases at V and 5 bases at J, with 14 bases between the two ends. DNA of the CDR3: TGCGCCAGCATTGGAGGGAGTGGGGAGACCCAGTACTTC. Protein sequence: CASIGGSGETQYF.

The rearrangement links TRBV4-2 to TRBJ1-3; weak D call: TRBD1 (6 bases). This CDR3 is 16 amino acids long. Germline CDR1 and CDR2: LGHNA and YNFKEQ. V lost 4 bases to trimming and J lost 2 bases, with 15 bases between them. The CDR3 protein is CASSPAGAATGNTIYF. The CDR3 DNA follows: TGTGCCAGCAGCCCGGCGGGGGCCGCGACTGGAAACACCATATATTTT.

The rearrangement uses TRBV20-1 and TRBJ2-5, with a weak D call TRBD1 (5 bases). The DNA end lines up better with TRBJ2-7; the J call may be wrong. Germline values: CDR1 DFQATT, CDR2 SNEGSKA (reference sequence). CDR3 size: 15 residues. The DNA of the CDR3 is TGCAGTGTAAAGTTGGCAGGGAAGGTATCCTACGAGCAGTACTTC. This translates into CSVKLAGKVSYEQYF.

V and J are TRBV28 and TRBJ2-1; D not resolved. Trimming pared 6 bases from V and 0 bases from J, leaving 24 bases between. The CDR3 runs to 19 residues. Germline V CDR1 and CDR2: MDHEN, SYDVKM. The CDR3 DNA follows: TGTGCCAGCAGGTCGGCGGCCGACACTCCTCTAAGCTCCTACAATGAGCAGTTCTTC. Amino acid sequence: CASRSAADTPLSSYNEQFF.